The rows below give T cell receptor beta chains drawn from one sample of a study of blood T cell repertoires in COVID-19. Sequencing was performed with immunoSEQ multiplex PCR; in TCRdb, only in-frame clones are kept and a portion is missing. The sample holds around 190,000 clones, approximately 82% seen once. Sequences were obtained from peripheral blood. These receptors were taken from a human donor in a cohort sampled during active COVID-19. CDR3s include the opening cysteine and the closing phenylalanine or tryptophan. The D gene is left open where the match is weak. Expanded clones are given a class, and other clones once, few, many or no size at all.

d_call,j_call,clone_size,v_call,cdr3_aa,cdr3_nt
TRBD2,TRBJ2-1,-,TRBV2,CASSPLADNEQFF,TGTGCCAGCAGCCCCCTAGCGGACAATGAGCAGTTCTTC
-,TRBJ1-3,-,TRBV5-1,CASSQGPGNTIYF,TGCGCCAGCAGCCAGGGGCCTGGAAACACCATATATTTT
TRBD1,TRBJ1-2,-,TRBV7-9,CASSERGDRASNYGYTF,TGTGCCAGCAGTGAACGGGGGGACAGGGCTTCTAACTATGGCTACACCTTC
TRBD2,TRBJ2-3,-,TRBV10-2,CASSAGTSGMDTQYF,TGCGCCAGCAGCGCCGGGACTAGCGGGATGGATACGCAGTATTTT
TRBD2,TRBJ2-1,-,TRBV27,CASSSGLAGRVGQFF,TGTGCCAGCAGTTCGGGACTAGCGGGAAGAGTCGGGCAGTTCTTC
TRBD2,TRBJ2-1,-,TRBV9,CASSVSGTSGLNEQFF,TGTGCCAGCAGCGTATCCGGGACTAGCGGGCTTAATGAGCAGTTCTTC
TRBD1,TRBJ2-5,once,TRBV7-9,CASSLQGAFLLQETQYF,TGTGCCAGCAGCTTGCAGGGGGCCTTCCTCCTTCAAGAGACCCAGTACTTC
-,TRBJ2-2,-,TRBV4-1,CASSQDEGTSNTGELFF,TGCGCCAGCAGCCAAGATGAGGGGACATCGAACACCGGGGAGCTGTTTTTT
TRBD1,TRBJ1-3,-,TRBV6-5,CASRAGGGNTIYF,TGTGCCAGCAGAGCAGGGGGTGGAAACACCATATATTTT
TRBD1,TRBJ2-2,-,TRBV3-1/TRBV3-2,CASSPLRDRVYLFF,TGTGCCAGCAGCCCACTCCGGGACAGGGTATATCTGTTTTTT
-,TRBJ2-4,many,TRBV3-1/TRBV3-2,CASRGGGAAKNIQYF,TGTGCCAGCCGCGGTGGAGGGGCAGCCAAAAACATTCAGTACTTC
TRBD2,TRBJ2-1,-,TRBV3-1/TRBV3-2,CASSQGWTSMFF,TGTGCCAGCAGCCAAGGATGGACTAGCATGTTCTTC
-,TRBJ2-5,few,TRBV3-1/TRBV3-2,CASSRRGAQETQYF,TGTGCCAGCAGCCGCCGCGGGGCACAAGAGACCCAGTACTTC
-,TRBJ2-3,-,TRBV18,CASSPLSGTDTQYF,TGTGCCAGCTCACCACTTTCCGGGACAGATACGCAGTATTTT
-,TRBJ1-5,-,TRBV28,CASSLPTGVRNQSQHF,TGTGCCAGCAGTTTACCGACGGGAGTTCGAAATCAGTCCCAGCATTTT
-,TRBJ1-1,-,TRBV6-5,CASSYSGGGMNTEAFF,TGTGCCAGCAGTTACTCGGGAGGGGGGATGAACACTGAAGCTTTCTTT